This T cell receptor beta chain was sequenced during a study of blood T cell repertoires in COVID-19. Turning to the study itself: Donors in the United States, Italy and Spain gave samples during acute or convalescent COVID-19. Nucleic acid was either cDNA or gDNA, and it came from T cells, B-cell-depleted T cells, or PBMCs.

How the authors handled the data: Reference gene primer amplification gave estimated nucleated cell counts. Clones were sequenced by immunoSEQ multiplex PCR, and TCRdb holds only the in-frame ones, with some missing. V and J calls plus clone size are reproduced from that table; the DNA served to infer D and trimming. The data show 220,000 or so clones, around four fifths seen once. This TCR came from a woman of 80 years or more with COVID-19, enrolled during active disease. Sequenced material: peripheral blood.

The CDR3 nucleotides are TGCGCCAGCAGCTTGTTCGGGGACAGGGGGACTGAAGCTTTCTTT. Amino acids: CASSLFGDRGTEAFF. This chain links TRBV5-1 with TRBJ1-1; TRBD1 aligns across 11 bases. Germline CDR1 and CDR2: SGHRS and YFSETQ. After removal of 1 base from V and 5 bases from J, the junction contained 4 bases not matched to a gene. This CDR3 contains 15 residues.